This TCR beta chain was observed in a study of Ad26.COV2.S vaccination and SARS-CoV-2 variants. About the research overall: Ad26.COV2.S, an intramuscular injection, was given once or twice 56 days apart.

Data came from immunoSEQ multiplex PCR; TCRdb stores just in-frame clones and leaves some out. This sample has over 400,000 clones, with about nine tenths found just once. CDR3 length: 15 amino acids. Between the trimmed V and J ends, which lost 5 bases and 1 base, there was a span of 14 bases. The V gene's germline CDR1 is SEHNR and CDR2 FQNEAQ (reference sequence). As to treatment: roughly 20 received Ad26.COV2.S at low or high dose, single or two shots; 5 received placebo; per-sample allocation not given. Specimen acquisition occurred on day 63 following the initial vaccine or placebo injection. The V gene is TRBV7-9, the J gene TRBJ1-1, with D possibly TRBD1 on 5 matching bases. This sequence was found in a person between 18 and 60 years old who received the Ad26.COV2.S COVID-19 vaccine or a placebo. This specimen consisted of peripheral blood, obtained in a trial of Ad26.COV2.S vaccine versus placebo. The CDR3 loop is CASSPIRGTNTEAFF. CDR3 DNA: TGTGCCAGCAGCCCTATTAGGGGAACGAACACTGAAGCTTTCTTT. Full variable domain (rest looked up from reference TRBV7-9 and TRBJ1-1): DTGVSQNPRHKITKRGQNVTFRCDPISEHNRLYWYRQTLGQGPEFLTYFQNEAQLEKSRLLSDRFSAERPKGSFSTLEIQRTEQGDSAMYLCASSPIRGTNTEAFFGQGTRLTVV.